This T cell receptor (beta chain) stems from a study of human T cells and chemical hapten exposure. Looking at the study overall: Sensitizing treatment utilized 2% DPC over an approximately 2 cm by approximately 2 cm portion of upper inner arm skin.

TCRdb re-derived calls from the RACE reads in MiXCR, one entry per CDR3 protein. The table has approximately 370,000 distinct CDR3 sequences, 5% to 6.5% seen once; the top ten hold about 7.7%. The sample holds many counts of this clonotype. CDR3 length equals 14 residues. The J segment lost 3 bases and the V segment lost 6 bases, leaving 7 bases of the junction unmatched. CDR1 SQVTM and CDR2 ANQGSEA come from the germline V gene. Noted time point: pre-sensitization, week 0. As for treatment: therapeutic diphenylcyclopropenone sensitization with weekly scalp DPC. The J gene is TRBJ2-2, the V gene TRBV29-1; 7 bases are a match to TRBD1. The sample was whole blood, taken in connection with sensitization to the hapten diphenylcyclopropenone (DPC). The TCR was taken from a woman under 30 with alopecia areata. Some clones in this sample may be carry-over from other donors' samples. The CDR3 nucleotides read TGCAGCGTGCGACAGGGAAGGGACACCGGGGAGCTGTTTTTT. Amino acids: CSVRQGRDTGELFF.